Listed below are T cell receptor beta chains from one sample, sequenced in a study of control samples from healthy donors and cancer patients. Profiling relied on immunoSEQ multiplex PCR, and the TCRdb table lists in-frame clones only, not all of them. The data hold tens of thousands of clones, with roughly 91% observed a single time. Input material: PBMCs. The receptors here all came from a middle-aged man with lung cancer. Both conserved end residues are part of each CDR3. The order of the fields is J gene, D gene, V gene, clone size, CDR3 protein, CDR3 DNA. The D gene is left open where the match is weak. A clone size is listed for some rows: how often the clone was seen (once, few, many), or a class if it is expanded.

J gene: TRBJ2-1
D gene: TRBD1
V gene: TRBV5-5
clone size: once
CDR3 protein: CASSLGDSGYNEQFF
CDR3 DNA: TGTGCCAGCAGCCTTGGGGACAGTGGCTACAATGAGCAGTTCTTC

J gene: TRBJ2-2
D gene: .
V gene: TRBV24-1
clone size: .
CDR3 protein: CATSDFTGSTGELFF
CDR3 DNA: TGTGCCACCAGTGATTTCACAGGTTCCACCGGGGAGCTGTTTTTT

J gene: TRBJ2-7
D gene: .
V gene: TRBV6-1
clone size: .
CDR3 protein: CASSEDWDGSYEQYF
CDR3 DNA: TGTGCCAGCAGTGAAGATTGGGACGGGTCCTACGAGCAGTACTTC

J gene: TRBJ2-2
D gene: .
V gene: TRBV7-3
clone size: .
CDR3 protein: CASSLSSGLTGELFF
CDR3 DNA: TGTGCCAGCAGCTTATCTAGTGGGCTCACCGGGGAGCTGTTTTTT

J gene: TRBJ2-1
D gene: .
V gene: TRBV4-1
clone size: .
CDR3 protein: CASSRGEGYNEQFF
CDR3 DNA: TGCGCCAGCAGCCGAGGCGAGGGATACAATGAGCAGTTCTTC

J gene: TRBJ1-2
D gene: .
V gene: TRBV6-5
clone size: .
CDR3 protein: CASSYGGFGGDYGYTF
CDR3 DNA: TGTGCCAGCAGTTACGGCGGTTTCGGGGGAGACTATGGCTACACCTTC

J gene: TRBJ2-5
D gene: TRBD2
V gene: TRBV7-2
clone size: .
CDR3 protein: CASSLVASGGQETQYF
CDR3 DNA: TGTGCCAGCAGCTTAGTGGCTAGCGGGGGCCAAGAGACCCAGTACTTC

J gene: TRBJ2-6
D gene: TRBD1
V gene: TRBV7-6
clone size: .
CDR3 protein: CASSLSRQGANSGANVLTF
CDR3 DNA: TGTGCCAGCAGCTTATCGAGACAGGGGGCTAATTCTGGGGCCAACGTCCTGACTTTC

J gene: TRBJ2-3
D gene: .
V gene: TRBV11-2
clone size: .
CDR3 protein: CASSSLSGATDTQYF
CDR3 DNA: TGTGCCAGCAGCTCCCTTTCAGGGGCCACAGATACGCAGTATTTT

J gene: TRBJ1-1
D gene: .
V gene: TRBV10-3
clone size: once
CDR3 protein: CAIRGTGNTEAFF
CDR3 DNA: TGTGCCATCAGAGGGACGGGAAACACTGAAGCTTTCTTT

J gene: TRBJ1-2
D gene: .
V gene: TRBV5-4
clone size: .
CDR3 protein: CASSFERDTSGYTF
CDR3 DNA: TGTGCCAGCAGCTTTGAACGGGACACCTCTGGCTACACCTTC

J gene: TRBJ1-3
D gene: .
V gene: TRBV18
clone size: .
CDR3 protein: CASSPTTGSGNTIYF
CDR3 DNA: TGTGCCAGCTCACCGACGACAGGCTCTGGAAACACCATATATTTT

J gene: TRBJ2-5
D gene: .
V gene: TRBV1
clone size: .
CDR3 protein: CTSSPGSGGPLQETQYF
CDR3 DNA: TGCACCAGCAGCCCAGGCAGCGGGGGGCCTCTGCAAGAGACCCAGTACTTC

J gene: TRBJ2-7
D gene: TRBD1
V gene: TRBV29-1
clone size: .
CDR3 protein: CSVEKGQPYEQYF
CDR3 DNA: TGCAGCGTTGAGAAGGGACAGCCCTACGAGCAGTACTTC

J gene: TRBJ2-1
D gene: TRBD2
V gene: TRBV5-4
clone size: .
CDR3 protein: CASSGGTSGGAHNEQFF
CDR3 DNA: TGTGCCAGCAGCGGCGGGACTAGCGGGGGGGCCCACAATGAGCAGTTCTTC

J gene: TRBJ1-5
D gene: TRBD1
V gene: TRBV6-5
clone size: .
CDR3 protein: CASNPGGGGNQPQHF
CDR3 DNA: TGTGCCAGCAACCCAGGGGGGGGAGGCAATCAGCCCCAGCATTTT

J gene: TRBJ1-1
D gene: .
V gene: TRBV5-1
clone size: .
CDR3 protein: CASSLEVNTEAFF
CDR3 DNA: TGCGCCAGCAGCTTGGAAGTGAACACTGAAGCTTTCTTT

J gene: TRBJ1-5
D gene: .
V gene: TRBV30
clone size: .
CDR3 protein: CAWSGRGDQPQHF
CDR3 DNA: TGTGCCTGGAGTGGGAGGGGGGACCAGCCCCAGCATTTT

J gene: TRBJ2-7
D gene: .
V gene: TRBV6-6
clone size: once
CDR3 protein: CASRSDSGEGYEQYF
CDR3 DNA: TGTGCCAGCAGATCAGATTCAGGGGAAGGGTACGAGCAGTACTTC

J gene: TRBJ1-1
D gene: .
V gene: TRBV28
clone size: .
CDR3 protein: CASSRSHTNTEAFF
CDR3 DNA: TGTGCCAGCAGTCGAAGTCACACCAACACTGAAGCTTTCTTT

J gene: TRBJ2-7
D gene: TRBD2
V gene: TRBV7-8
clone size: .
CDR3 protein: CASSPGLAGGKSYEQYF
CDR3 DNA: TGTGCCAGCAGCCCCGGACTAGCGGGGGGGAAATCCTACGAGCAGTACTTC

J gene: TRBJ1-1
D gene: .
V gene: TRBV7-8
clone size: .
CDR3 protein: CASSQDRSTEAFF
CDR3 DNA: TGTGCCAGCAGCCAAGACAGGAGCACTGAAGCTTTCTTT

J gene: TRBJ1-6
D gene: .
V gene: TRBV5-1
clone size: .
CDR3 protein: CASRIGGGDSPLHF
CDR3 DNA: TGCGCCAGCAGAATTGGGGGTGGGGATTCACCCCTCCACTTT

J gene: TRBJ2-3
D gene: TRBD1
V gene: TRBV19
clone size: .
CDR3 protein: CASSEQGSTDTQYF
CDR3 DNA: TGTGCCAGTAGCGAACAGGGGAGCACAGATACGCAGTATTTT

J gene: TRBJ1-2
D gene: .
V gene: TRBV9
clone size: .
CDR3 protein: CASSVDLGDYGYTF
CDR3 DNA: TGTGCCAGCAGCGTAGACCTAGGGGACTATGGCTACACCTTC

J gene: TRBJ2-5
D gene: .
V gene: TRBV15
clone size: .
CDR3 protein: CATSSSEGMETQYF
CDR3 DNA: TGTGCCACCAGCAGTTCAGAGGGTATGGAGACCCAGTACTTC

J gene: TRBJ2-5
D gene: TRBD1
V gene: TRBV9
clone size: .
CDR3 protein: CASSLGQGETQYF
CDR3 DNA: TGTGCCAGCAGCCTCGGACAGGGGGAGACCCAGTACTTC

J gene: TRBJ2-1
D gene: .
V gene: TRBV11-3
clone size: .
CDR3 protein: CASSLGSREQFF
CDR3 DNA: TGTGCCAGCAGCTTAGGTAGCAGGGAGCAGTTCTTC

J gene: TRBJ1-4
D gene: TRBD1
V gene: TRBV11-2
clone size: .
CDR3 protein: CASSLGGQPNEKLFF
CDR3 DNA: TGTGCCAGCAGCTTGGGGGGACAGCCTAATGAAAAACTGTTTTTT

J gene: TRBJ1-2
D gene: .
V gene: TRBV6-5
clone size: .
CDR3 protein: CASSIAGGGIGYTF
CDR3 DNA: TGTGCCAGCAGTATAGCCGGCGGGGGTATCGGCTACACCTTC

J gene: TRBJ1-1
D gene: .
V gene: TRBV9
clone size: .
CDR3 protein: CASSDARALSEAFF
CDR3 DNA: TGTGCCAGCAGCGACGCACGAGCTTTATCTGAAGCTTTCTTT

J gene: TRBJ1-3
D gene: .
V gene: TRBV13
clone size: .
CDR3 protein: CASSSQSGSGNTIYF
CDR3 DNA: TGTGCCAGCAGCTCCCAATCGGGCTCTGGAAACACCATATATTTT

J gene: TRBJ1-3
D gene: .
V gene: TRBV7-9
clone size: .
CDR3 protein: CASSETALSGNTIYF
CDR3 DNA: TGTGCCAGCAGCGAGACAGCTCTCTCTGGAAACACCATATATTTT

J gene: TRBJ2-2
D gene: TRBD1
V gene: TRBV5-8
clone size: once
CDR3 protein: CASSQWTGATGELFF
CDR3 DNA: TGTGCCAGCAGCCAATGGACAGGGGCCACCGGGGAGCTGTTTTTT

J gene: TRBJ1-1
D gene: TRBD1
V gene: TRBV2
clone size: once
CDR3 protein: CASSKGQLNTEAFF
CDR3 DNA: TGTGCCAGCAGTAAGGGACAGCTGAACACTGAAGCTTTCTTT

J gene: TRBJ2-7
D gene: TRBD1
V gene: TRBV7-3
clone size: .
CDR3 protein: CASSLGPGQGAYEQYF
CDR3 DNA: TGTGCCAGCAGCTTAGGACCGGGACAGGGGGCCTACGAGCAGTACTTC

J gene: TRBJ1-3
D gene: TRBD1
V gene: TRBV5-1
clone size: .
CDR3 protein: CASSTGTGASTIYF
CDR3 DNA: TGCGCCAGCAGCACCGGGACAGGGGCGAGCACCATATATTTT

J gene: TRBJ2-5
D gene: TRBD2
V gene: TRBV7-2
clone size: .
CDR3 protein: CASSSPNSGGGTQYF
CDR3 DNA: TGTGCCAGCAGCTCACCCAACAGCGGGGGCGGGACCCAGTACTTC

J gene: TRBJ2-3
D gene: .
V gene: TRBV10-1
clone size: once
CDR3 protein: CASSESGGTDTQYF
CDR3 DNA: TGCGCCAGCAGTGAGTCAGGGGGCACAGATACGCAGTATTTT

J gene: TRBJ2-7
D gene: TRBD1
V gene: TRBV6-2/TRBV6-3
clone size: .
CDR3 protein: CASSFSRDRGLVYEQYF
CDR3 DNA: TGTGCCAGCAGTTTCTCACGAGACAGGGGGCTGGTCTACGAGCAGTACTTC

J gene: TRBJ1-3
D gene: TRBD1
V gene: TRBV28
clone size: .
CDR3 protein: CASSLTGANTIYF
CDR3 DNA: TGTGCCAGCAGTTTGACAGGGGCAAACACCATATATTTT

J gene: TRBJ2-3
D gene: TRBD2
V gene: TRBV4-3
clone size: .
CDR3 protein: CASSQDSASGGSADTQYF
CDR3 DNA: TGCGCCAGCAGCCAAGATTCAGCTAGCGGGGGTTCGGCAGATACGCAGTATTTT

J gene: TRBJ1-6
D gene: .
V gene: TRBV18
clone size: .
CDR3 protein: CASSHREAHNSPLHF
CDR3 DNA: TGTGCCAGCTCCCACAGGGAGGCTCATAATTCACCCCTCCACTTT

J gene: TRBJ1-4
D gene: .
V gene: TRBV5-1
clone size: .
CDR3 protein: CASSLVPGENEKLFF
CDR3 DNA: TGCGCCAGCAGCTTGGTCCCAGGAGAGAATGAAAAACTGTTTTTT

J gene: TRBJ2-5
D gene: .
V gene: TRBV3-1/TRBV3-2
clone size: .
CDR3 protein: CASSHRTVQETQYF
CDR3 DNA: TGTGCCAGCAGCCATCGGACAGTTCAAGAGACCCAGTACTTC

J gene: TRBJ2-3
D gene: .
V gene: TRBV9
clone size: .
CDR3 protein: CASGPGHLPDTQYF
CDR3 DNA: TGTGCCAGCGGACCGGGACACCTCCCAGATACGCAGTATTTT

J gene: TRBJ2-2
D gene: TRBD1
V gene: TRBV6-5
clone size: .
CDR3 protein: CASDRGQNTGELFF
CDR3 DNA: TGTGCCTCTGACAGGGGACAGAACACCGGGGAGCTGTTTTTT

J gene: TRBJ2-7
D gene: TRBD2
V gene: TRBV6-5
clone size: .
CDR3 protein: CASSQLAGGPHEQYF
CDR3 DNA: TGTGCCAGCAGCCAACTAGCGGGGGGGCCTCACGAGCAGTACTTC

J gene: TRBJ1-5
D gene: .
V gene: TRBV28
clone size: .
CDR3 protein: CASRWGRGNQPQHF
CDR3 DNA: TGTGCCAGCAGGTGGGGGAGGGGCAATCAGCCCCAGCATTTT

J gene: TRBJ2-7
D gene: TRBD2
V gene: TRBV9
clone size: .
CDR3 protein: CASSVGGGRYEQYF
CDR3 DNA: TGTGCCAGCAGCGTAGGGGGGGGACGTTACGAGCAGTACTTC

J gene: TRBJ1-4
D gene: TRBD1
V gene: TRBV7-7
clone size: once
CDR3 protein: CASSTGQGTNEKLFF
CDR3 DNA: TGTGCTAGCAGCACAGGACAGGGAACGAATGAAAAACTGTTTTTT

J gene: TRBJ1-2
D gene: .
V gene: TRBV4-1
clone size: .
CDR3 protein: CASSQDWGRGYGYTF
CDR3 DNA: TGCGCCAGCAGCCAAGACTGGGGTCGGGGGTATGGCTACACCTTC

J gene: TRBJ2-5
D gene: TRBD1
V gene: TRBV9
clone size: .
CDR3 protein: CASSVGQHQETQYF
CDR3 DNA: TGTGCCAGCAGCGTGGGACAGCACCAAGAGACCCAGTACTTC

J gene: TRBJ1-4
D gene: .
V gene: TRBV18
clone size: .
CDR3 protein: CASSPGNSPTNEKLFF
CDR3 DNA: TGTGCCAGCTCACCAGGGAACAGCCCAACTAATGAAAAACTGTTTTTT

J gene: TRBJ1-5
D gene: .
V gene: TRBV7-2
clone size: .
CDR3 protein: CASNPQGHNQPQHF
CDR3 DNA: TGTGCCAGCAATCCACAGGGTCACAATCAGCCCCAGCATTTT

J gene: TRBJ2-1
D gene: TRBD2
V gene: TRBV7-3
clone size: .
CDR3 protein: CASSLGLAGPNEQFF
CDR3 DNA: TGTGCCAGCAGCTTGGGACTAGCGGGACCAAATGAGCAGTTCTTC

J gene: TRBJ1-2
D gene: .
V gene: TRBV10-3
clone size: .
CDR3 protein: CAISESGGMNYGYTF
CDR3 DNA: TGTGCCATCAGTGAGTCGGGCGGGATGAACTATGGCTACACCTTC

J gene: TRBJ2-3
D gene: TRBD2
V gene: TRBV6-5
clone size: .
CDR3 protein: CASNKAGASTDTQYF
CDR3 DNA: TGTGCCAGCAACAAAGCGGGGGCTAGCACAGATACGCAGTATTTT

J gene: TRBJ2-5
D gene: TRBD2
V gene: TRBV6-1
clone size: .
CDR3 protein: CASSELAGGQETQYF
CDR3 DNA: TGTGCCAGCAGTGAATTAGCGGGGGGGCAAGAGACCCAGTACTTC